The 24 T cell receptor beta chains in this list originate from one sample, sequenced in a study of shared clonotypes between healthy human individuals. Measured with immunoSEQ multiplex PCR; TCRdb has only the in-frame clones, and not every one. The profile covers 2 million to 3 million clones, with 80% to 95% appearing a single time and approximately 0.37% taken by the ten largest. The specimen was naive CD4+ T cells from PBMCs. Subset given: CD45RA+ positively selected. Source of these receptors: a man aged 18 to 29 in good health. Some clones in this sample may be carry-over from other donors' samples.

On this clone: Other DNA sequences in the same sample also yield this CDR3. The V call is TRBV29-1, the J call TRBJ2-7, with 9 bases that match TRBD1. V shed 4 bases and J 2 bases; nucleotides not matched to a gene: 0. Per germline, CDR1 SQVTM and CDR2 ANQGSEA. The CDR3 has 12 residues. The CDR3 DNA reads TGCAGCGTTGGGGACAGGGCCTACGAGCAGTACTTC. Translating it yields CSVGDRAYEQYF.

The chain combines TRBV5-1 with TRBJ1-4, with 7 bases identical to TRBD1. V lost 0 bases and J lost 5; bases outside the gene matches: 7. The CDR3 is made up of 16 amino acids. The germline gives CDR1 SGHRS, CDR2 YFSETQ. The CDR3 loop reads CASSLALSTGNEKLFF. In DNA form, the CDR3 reads TGCGCCAGCAGCTTGGCCCTATCGACAGGGAATGAAAAACTGTTTTTT.

J is TRBJ2-1 and V is TRBV4-1; D possibly corresponds to TRBD1 (6 bases). In germline, CDR1 is MGHRA, CDR2 YSYEKL. This CDR3 region has 21 residues. V was shortened by 4 bases and J by 0 bases, with 28 bases between the two germline ends. CDR3 region: CASSLPLPKGRGMGSYNEQFF. The CDR3 DNA reads TGCGCCAGCAGCCTACCCTTACCCAAAGGCAGGGGAATGGGCTCCTACAATGAGCAGTTCTTC.

This rearrangement joins TRBV5-1 to TRBJ1-1; 7 bases map to TRBD1. This CDR3 contains 12 residues. The junction had 8 bases not matched to a gene; V was cut back by 8 bases and J by 7 bases. Germline V gene data show CDR1 as SGHRS and CDR2 as YFSETQ. CDR3 amino acids: CASVGQHGEAFF. The CDR3 bases are TGCGCCAGTGTGGGACAGCATGGTGAAGCTTTCTTT.

This chain links TRBV10-3 with TRBJ2-7; D is unresolved. Germline V gene data show CDR1 as ENHRY and CDR2 as SYGVKD. The CDR3 is 12 amino acids. V was clipped by 5 bases and J by 0 bases, with 5 bases between them. This CDR3 is CAISSLSYEQYF. In DNA form, the CDR3 reads TGTGCCATCAGTTCCCTCTCCTACGAGCAGTACTTC.

V is TRBV27 and J is TRBJ2-5; 8 bases are a match to TRBD2. V gave up 5 bases and J gave up 4 bases; unmatched junction bases: 12. Germline CDR1 and CDR2: MNHEY and SMNVEV (reference sequence). This CDR3 comprises 16 residues. The CDR3 protein is CASSPFRAGVGETQYF. The CDR3 coding sequence is TGTGCCAGCAGTCCCTTCCGAGCGGGAGTCGGAGAGACCCAGTACTTC.

The chain carries TRBV7-2 and TRBJ1-5, with D possibly matching TRBD1 (5 bases). V lost 1 base and J 4 bases, leaving 20 bases between the germline ends. Germline V gene lookup returns CDR1 SGHTA and CDR2 FQGNSA. The CDR3 runs 18 residues. CDR3 in amino acids: CASSLVGTPGFSNQPQHF. CDR3 DNA: TGTGCCAGCAGCTTAGTTGGGACCCCTGGGTTTAGTAATCAGCCCCAGCATTTT.

This chain connects TRBV25-1 to TRBJ2-7; no definite D call. Trimming cost V 7 bases and J 3 bases, with 19 bases left between them. CDR1 and CDR2 (germline): MGHDK, SYGVNS. The CDR3 is 15 residues long. In DNA form, the CDR3 reads TGTGCCAGCACCACAAGGGCACGGCAGAACTACGAGCAGTACTTC. This encodes CASTTRARQNYEQYF.

This chain uses TRBV5-3 with TRBJ2-1; D is undetermined. TRBV5-3 is designated an ORF whose function remains uncertain. V gave up 2 bases and J gave up 5 bases, with 17 bases separating them. The CDR3 extends over 16 amino acids. DNA of the CDR3: TGTGCCAGAAGCTTCCCCCACCTAGGCGCAAACAATGAGCAGTTCTTC. Its protein product is CARSFPHLGANNEQFF.

The rearrangement links TRBV27 to TRBJ2-1; the match to TRBD2 covers 11 bases. The CDR3 contains 19 residues. Germline-derived CDR1 and CDR2 are MNHEY and SMNVEV (reference sequence). V was clipped by 4 bases and J by 0 bases; unmatched bases: 11. The CDR3 sequence is CASSSPGTSGYLSYNEQFF. CDR3 nucleotides: TGTGCCAGCAGTTCCCCCGGGACTAGCGGTTATCTCTCCTACAATGAGCAGTTCTTC.

A word on this clone: Within the sample, other DNA sequences also encode this same CDR3. The chain links TRBV9 to TRBJ2-3; D remains ambiguous. CDR3 length equals 14 residues. Germline V gene sequence: CDR1 SGDLS, CDR2 YYNGEE. Trimming took off 0 bases at V and 2 bases at J, with 7 bases between the two ends. The CDR3 DNA reads TGTGCCAGCAGCGTAGGGCACCTCACAGATACGCAGTATTTT. This codes for CASSVGHLTDTQYF.

V gene TRBV10-3 combines with J gene TRBJ1-1; D may be TRBD1 (6 bases). CDR3 length equals 15 residues. Trimming cost V 4 bases and J 0 bases, with 12 bases left between them. The germline CDR1 and CDR2 sequences are ENHRY and SYGVKD. CDR3: CAISAEGGVNTEAFF. The CDR3 DNA sequence: TGTGCCATCAGTGCCGAGGGGGGCGTGAACACTGAAGCTTTCTTT.

V usage is TRBV5-1 and J usage is TRBJ2-1; D is possibly TRBD1 (5 bases). The CDR3 runs to 13 residues. The V and J ends lost 7 bases and 2 bases respectively, with 10 bases between them. Germline V gives CDR1 SGHRS, CDR2 YFSETQ. The chain's CDR3 is CASGVGAYNEQFF. For the CDR3, the DNA is TGCGCCAGCGGGGTAGGGGCCTACAATGAGCAGTTCTTC.

With regard to this clone: In the same sample, other DNA sequences code for this CDR3. CDR3 residues: CASSLGLAGTGELFF. The CDR3 DNA follows: TGCGCCAGCAGCTTGGGTCTAGCGGGAACCGGGGAGCTGTTTTTT. The chain joins TRBV5-1 to TRBJ2-2; 9 bases line up with TRBD2. The junction had 2 bases not matched to a gene; V was cut back by 0 bases and J by 5 bases. Germline-derived CDR1 and CDR2 are SGHRS and YFSETQ. The CDR3 has 15 residues. The full variable domain, with the rest looked up from reference TRBV5-1 and TRBJ2-2, is KAGVTQTPRYLIKTRGQQVTLSCSPISGHRSVSWYQQTPGQGLQFLFEYFSETQRNKGNFPGRFSGRQFSNSRSEMNVSTLELGDSALYLCASSLGLAGTGELFFGEGSRLTVL.

This sequence joins TRBV5-6 and TRBJ1-1; maybe TRBD1 (5 bases). Germline V lookup: CDR1 SGHDT, CDR2 YYEEEE. Trimming removed 0 bases from V and 5 bases from J, with 11 bases in between. CDR3 length: 14 amino acids. CDR3 protein: CASSLGQGITEAFF. CDR3 nucleotides: TGTGCCAGCAGCTTGGGGCAGGGTATTACTGAAGCTTTCTTT. Drawing the rest from reference TRBV5-6 and TRBJ1-1, the complete variable domain is DAGVTQSPTHLIKTRGQQVTLRCSPKSGHDTVSWYQQALGQGPQFIFQYYEEEERQRGNFPDRFSGHQFPNYSSELNVNALLLGDSALYLCASSLGQGITEAFFGQGTRLTVV.

This chain links TRBV27 with TRBJ2-5, with D tentatively TRBD1 or TRBD2 (6 bases each). Matching the DNA end better, TRBJ2-7 makes the J call doubtful. The germline gives CDR1 MNHEY, CDR2 SMNVEV (reference sequence). CDR3 length: 17 residues. The CDR3 DNA follows: TGTGCCAGCAGTTTAAACCGTCGGGGGCCGAGCTCCTACGAGCAGTACTTC. Translated: CASSLNRRGPSSYEQYF.

This chain links TRBV5-8 with TRBJ2-5, with a tentative D call TRBD2 (6 bases). CDR1 is SGHTS, CDR2 YDEGEE, per germline. The V end was cut by 0 bases, the J end by 5 bases, with 8 bases between. The CDR3 length is 13 residues. CDR3 nucleotide sequence: TGTGCCAGCAGCTTGGGGAGGGAGGAGACCCAGTACTTC. Its protein product is CASSLGREETQYF. Filled out from reference TRBV5-8 and TRBJ2-5, the complete variable domain reads EAGVTQSPTHLIKTRGQQATLRCSPISGHTSVYWYQQALGLGLQFLLWYDEGEERNRGNFPPRFSGRQFPNYSSELNVNALELEDSALYLCASSLGREETQYFGPGTRLLVL.

The rearrangement uses TRBV27 and TRBJ1-4; TRBD1 matches 9 bases. Germline V lookup: CDR1 MNHEY, CDR2 SMNVEV (reference sequence). The CDR3 loop spans 17 amino acids. Trimming at V came to 6 bases and at J to 0 bases, leaving 8 bases not matched to a gene. CDR3 coding DNA: TGTGCCAGCAGCCGAACAGGGGGCGGATCAACTAATGAAAAACTGTTTTTT. Its protein product is CASSRTGGGSTNEKLFF. The whole variable domain, filled in from reference TRBV27 and TRBJ1-4, reads EAQVTQNPRYLITVTGKKLTVTCSQNMNHEYMSWYRQDPGLGLRQIYYSMNVEVTDKGDVPEGYKVSRKEKRNFPLILESPSPNQTSLYFCASSRTGGGSTNEKLFFGSGTQLSVL.

The V call is TRBV2, the J call TRBJ2-7, with D tentatively TRBD2 (6 bases). The CDR3 sequence is 13 residues long. Germline CDR1 is SNHLY and CDR2 is FYNNEI. V was pared by 1 base and J by 9 bases, with 13 bases between. The CDR3 DNA sequence: TGTGCCAGCAGTGAAGGTCCAGCGGGTACGCAGTACTTC. Translated, it gives CASSEGPAGTQYF.

The rearrangement joins TRBV11-2 to TRBJ2-5; D gene unclear. This CDR3 has 16 amino acids. Germline V lookup: CDR1 SGHAT, CDR2 FQNNGV. V lost 3 bases, J lost 2 bases, and 16 bases lay in between. The CDR3 here is CASSLVMVGQQETQYF. DNA of the CDR3: TGTGCCAGCAGCTTGGTAATGGTAGGCCAGCAAGAGACCCAGTACTTC.

The chain uses TRBV5-1 and TRBJ2-1; TRBD2 matches at 8 bases. The trim removed 9 bases at V and 8 bases at J, leaving 13 bases unmatched. CDR3 length: 14 residues. The V gene's germline CDR1 is SGHRS and CDR2 YFSETQ. The CDR3 spells CATTKGLAGDEQFF. The CDR3 DNA reads TGCGCCACCACTAAAGGACTAGCAGGCGATGAGCAGTTCTTC.

The rearrangement links TRBV6-1 to TRBJ2-5; D is perhaps TRBD1 (6 bases). The CDR3 is 19 amino acids. Germline loops: CDR1 MNHNS, CDR2 SASEGT. Trimming removed 2 bases at V and 1 base at J, with 23 bases between. For the CDR3, the DNA is TGTGCCAGCAGTGAACGCGTCCTCGCCCTGGGGACAAGCCAAGAGACCCAGTACTTC. It specifies CASSERVLALGTSQETQYF.

The chain uses TRBV5-1 and TRBJ1-1, with D unresolved. Per the germline V gene, CDR1 is SGHRS and CDR2 is YFSETQ. With 0 bases removed from V and 4 bases from J, the gap between germline ends came to 13 bases. The CDR3 contains 15 residues. This chain's CDR3 is CASSLDSPWGTEAFF. CDR3 bases: TGCGCCAGCAGCTTGGACAGCCCCTGGGGCACTGAAGCTTTCTTT. Combining the CDR3 with reference TRBV5-1 and TRBJ1-1 gives the whole variable domain KAGVTQTPRYLIKTRGQQVTLSCSPISGHRSVSWYQQTPGQGLQFLFEYFSETQRNKGNFPGRFSGRQFSNSRSEMNVSTLELGDSALYLCASSLDSPWGTEAFFGQGTRLTVV.

This chain links TRBV2 with TRBJ2-1; D call uncertain. CDR3 length equals 14 residues. Germline CDR1 and CDR2: SNHLY and FYNNEI. Trimming took off 6 bases at V and 6 bases at J, with 15 bases between the two ends. This CDR3 is CASSTALKVNEQFF. The DNA for the CDR3 is TGTGCCAGCAGCACCGCCCTCAAAGTCAATGAGCAGTTCTTC.